One sample yielded the 19 T cell receptor beta chains listed below, sequenced in a study of blood T cell repertoires in COVID-19. TCRdb's table, derived via immunoSEQ multiplex PCR, lists solely in-frame clones and lacks some. The table includes 70,000 to 95,000 clones, approximately 92% detected once. Sequencing was performed on peripheral blood. These receptor sequences come from a woman aged 60-75 years with active COVID-19.

The chain joins TRBV28 to TRBJ2-7; 7 bases are shared with TRBD2. The CDR3 is 17 amino acids. V gave up 3 bases and J gave up 2 bases; unmatched junction bases: 13. Germline CDR1 reads MDHEN; CDR2 reads SYDVKM. CDR3 protein: CASSLGGGGRVPYEQYF. Here the CDR3 DNA reads TGTGCCAGCAGTTTGGGCGGTGGGGGGAGGGTTCCCTACGAGCAGTACTTC.

This chain connects TRBV12-5 to TRBJ2-5, with D hard to call. V was trimmed by 4 bases and J by 4 bases, leaving 4 bases between them. CDR1 and CDR2 (germline): LGHNT, FRNRAP. This CDR3 is 11 amino acids long. This CDR3 is CASGSGETQYF. CDR3 nucleotide sequence: TGTGCTAGTGGTTCGGGAGAGACCCAGTACTTC.

This clone was detected a few times. The chain carries TRBV2 and TRBJ2-7; 14 bases line up with TRBD2. V dropped 5 bases and J dropped 5; count of bases not matched to a gene: 8. Per germline, CDR1 SNHLY and CDR2 FYNNEI. The CDR3 loop spans 16 amino acids. The CDR3 sequence: CASSSGTSGRIDEQYF. CDR3 bases: TGTGCCAGCAGTTCTGGGACTAGCGGGAGAATCGACGAGCAGTACTTC.

The rearrangement joins TRBV24-1 to TRBJ2-3, with a possible D match to TRBD2 (6 bases). The germline V gene encodes CDR1 KGHDR and CDR2 SFDVKD. The V end lost 5 bases, the J end lost 1 base, and 24 bases lay between the germline ends. The CDR3 totals 19 residues. CDR3: CATSAGSGGNLARTDTQYF. Here the CDR3 DNA reads TGTGCCACCAGTGCCGGGTCCGGCGGGAACCTGGCTCGCACAGATACGCAGTATTTT.

Only a few counts were recorded for this clone. The chain combines TRBV5-1 with TRBJ2-7, with 11 bases matching TRBD2. V shed 3 bases, J shed 4 bases, and the junction held 3 bases outside the gene matches. This CDR3 has 14 amino acids. Germline CDR1 is SGHRS and CDR2 is YFSETQ. CDR3 in DNA: TGCGCCAGCAGCTATAGCGGGGGGGCATACGAGCAGTACTTC. Encoded protein: CASSYSGGAYEQYF.

This CDR3 reads CASSPLLREAFF. Here the CDR3 DNA reads TGTGCCAGCAGTCCCCTTCTGAGGGAAGCTTTCTTT. The chain couples TRBV27 to TRBJ1-1; D remains unclear. Deletions cut 5 bases from V and 8 bases from J, with 12 bases between. CDR3 length: 12 residues. CDR1 is MNHEY, CDR2 SMNVEV, per germline (reference sequence).

The chain joins TRBV5-1 to TRBJ2-5; a possible D gene is TRBD1 (6 bases). CDR1 and CDR2 (germline): SGHRS, YFSETQ. The V end lost 4 bases, the J end lost 4 bases, and 14 bases lay between the germline ends. The CDR3 length is 14 residues. CDR3 amino acids: CASSIGQSGETQYF. The CDR3, as DNA: TGCGCCAGCAGCATCGGACAGTCCGGAGAGACCCAGTACTTC.

V is TRBV24-1 and J is TRBJ1-5, with D uncertain. The CDR3 is 13 residues long. The V end was cut by 5 bases, the J end by 7 bases, with 11 bases between. CDR1 KGHDR and CDR2 SFDVKD come from the germline V gene. CDR3 in amino acids: CATSAPSQQPQHF. DNA of the CDR3: TGTGCCACCAGTGCCCCATCCCAGCAGCCCCAGCATTTT.

The V call is TRBV19, the J call TRBJ1-1, with 9 bases matching TRBD1. The CDR3 has 16 amino acids. Germline V gene sequence: CDR1 LNHDA, CDR2 SQIVND (reference sequence). J was trimmed by 6 bases and V by 7 bases; bases with no gene match: 15. The CDR3 region has the DNA TGTGCCAGTATCGCGGGACAGGGAATAAAGCAGCCTGAAGCTTTCTTT. Its translation is CASIAGQGIKQPEAFF.

The V gene is TRBV28, the J gene TRBJ2-3; 16 bases are a match to TRBD2. The CDR3 consists of 18 residues. CDR1 and CDR2 from the germline V gene are MDHEN and SYDVKM. Losses at the gene ends were 3 bases for V and 4 bases for J; bases not matched to a gene: 7. The DNA of the CDR3 is TGTGCCAGCAGTTTGGGACTAGCGGGAGGGATACGGCCAGATACGCAGTATTTT. Protein: CASSLGLAGGIRPDTQYF.

V and J are TRBV11-3 and TRBJ2-1, with 15 bases fitting TRBD2. Trimming removed 0 bases from V and 9 bases from J; junction bases left unmatched: 6. The germline CDR1 and CDR2 sequences are SGHNT and YENEEA. This CDR3 spans 17 amino acids. The CDR3: CASSLDWTSGGDSEQFF. The CDR3 nucleotides read TGTGCCAGCAGCTTAGATTGGACTAGCGGGGGGGACTCTGAGCAGTTCTTC.

The chain couples TRBV7-2 to TRBJ1-4, with 8 bases that match TRBD1. CDR1 is SGHTA, CDR2 FQGNSA, per germline. The V gene end was trimmed by 2 bases and the J gene end by 3 bases; junction bases not matched to a gene: 2. The length of the CDR3 is 15 residues. In DNA form, the CDR3 reads TGTGCCAGCAGCTTAAGGGGACAGGCTAATGAAAAACTGTTTTTT. Translation gives CASSLRGQANEKLFF.

This rearrangement joins TRBV7-2 to TRBJ2-5; possible D gene TRBD1, 5 bases. The CDR3 is 15 residues long. Trimming took 1 base from V and 4 from J, leaving 13 bases between them. The germline V gene has CDR1 SGHTA and CDR2 FQGNSA. The CDR3 DNA reads TGTGCCAGCAGCTTAGGGCCCAGGGTAGCAGAGACCCAGTACTTC. It is translated as CASSLGPRVAETQYF.

This clone was detected only once. V is TRBV19 and J is TRBJ1-5; maybe TRBD1 (6 bases). The V end lost 5 bases, the J end lost 0 bases, and 14 bases lay between the germline ends. CDR1 and CDR2 (germline): LNHDA, SQIVND (reference sequence). This CDR3 contains 16 residues. The CDR3 DNA sequence: TGTGCCAGTAGTGTAGGGACACTATATAGCAATCAGCCCCAGCATTTT. Translating it yields CASSVGTLYSNQPQHF.

This chain connects TRBV6-1 to TRBJ2-1, with TRBD2 identical over 14 bases. Per germline, CDR1 MNHNS and CDR2 SASEGT. The trim removed 2 bases at V and 6 bases at J, leaving 6 bases unmatched. This CDR3 is built from 17 residues. DNA of the CDR3: TGTGCCAGCAGTGAAACGGCCGGGACTAGCGGGAGCAATGAGCAGTTCTTC. Encoded protein: CASSETAGTSGSNEQFF.

The V gene is TRBV3-1 (or the pseudogene TRBV3-2), the J gene TRBJ1-5, with 7 bases aligning to TRBD1. The germline gives CDR1 LGHDT, CDR2 YNNKEL (reference sequence). The CDR3 is 17 residues long. Trimming removed 5 bases from V and 0 bases from J; junction bases left unmatched: 10. The CDR3 loop is CASSRTGTANSNQPQHF. The CDR3 coding sequence is TGTGCCAGCAGCAGAACCGGGACAGCTAATAGCAATCAGCCCCAGCATTTT.

The chain joins TRBV7-2 to TRBJ2-3, with 7 bases aligning to TRBD2. CDR1 is SGHTA, CDR2 FQGNSA, per germline. After removal of 1 base from V and 5 bases from J, the junction contained 6 bases not matched to a gene. This CDR3 has 15 residues. CDR3 DNA: TGTGCCAGCAGCTTAGGGTTAGCGGGTAGAGATACGCAGTATTTT. Its translation: CASSLGLAGRDTQYF.

V and J are TRBV2 and TRBJ2-3; D is perhaps TRBD2 (5 bases). Trimming left V 1 base short and J 2 bases short, with 13 bases between. The CDR3 is made up of 16 amino acids. Looked up from germline, CDR1 is SNHLY and CDR2 is FYNNEI. For the CDR3, the DNA is TGTGCCAGCAGTGAAGGGAGGAGCGGACTCACAGATACGCAGTATTTT. Translating gives CASSEGRSGLTDTQYF. Full variable domain (remainder filled in from reference TRBV2 and TRBJ2-3): EPEVTQTPSHQVTQMGQEVILRCVPISNHLYFYWYRQILGQKVEFLVSFYNNEISEKSEIFDDQFSVERPDGSNFTLKIRSTKLEDSAMYFCASSEGRSGLTDTQYFGPGTRLTVL.

The chain links TRBV7-2 to TRBJ2-3; 8 bases align to TRBD1. CDR1 is SGHTA, CDR2 FQGNSA, per germline. This CDR3 is 15 amino acids long. The V gene end was trimmed by 4 bases and the J gene end by 5 bases; junction bases not matched to a gene: 8. The CDR3 region has the DNA TGTGCCAGCAGCTCTGTGGCTACAGGGGGAGATACGCAGTATTTT. Amino acids: CASSSVATGGDTQYF.